These 28 T cell receptor beta chains originate from one sample sequenced in a study of cytotoxic CD8 clonotypes in ibrutinib-treated CLL. This table comes from immunoSEQ multiplex PCR, and its TCRdb copy is limited to in-frame clones, with some not included. Here the sample spans about 50,000 clones, approximately 71% being singletons. Source: PBMCs, taken after 12 months of ibrutinib treatment. The receptors derive from a human donor with chronic lymphocytic leukemia.

The chain carries TRBV7-9 and TRBJ2-1; 9 nucleotides align to TRBD2. Germline CDR1 and CDR2: SEHNR and FQNEAQ (reference sequence). This CDR3 region has 16 residues. With V trimmed by 7 bases and J by 15 bases, 22 bases remained unmatched. The CDR3 loop is CASTQWLAGTSGFLFF. As DNA, the CDR3 is TGTGCCAGCACCCAATGGCTAGCGGGGACATCGGGGTTCCTGTTCTTC.

This clone was seen a handful of times. The chain uses TRBV2 and TRBJ2-5; 7 positions agree with TRBD1. The germline V gene has CDR1 SNHLY and CDR2 FYNNEI. The length of the CDR3 is 14 residues. V gave up 1 base and J gave up 5 bases; unmatched junction bases: 4. The CDR3 protein is CASSEGQGPETQYF. In DNA, the CDR3 is TGTGCCAGCAGTGAAGGACAGGGTCCCGAGACCCAGTACTTC.

The rearrangement links TRBV5-6 to TRBJ2-5; no clear D gene. The V gene's germline CDR1 is SGHDT and CDR2 YYEEEE. Trimming left V 2 bases short and J 5 bases short, with 13 bases between. The CDR3 is 14 residues long. The CDR3 region is CASSFNRLFETQYF. Here the CDR3 DNA reads TGTGCCAGCAGCTTCAATCGACTCTTCGAGACCCAGTACTTC.

There are a few counts of this clone. The J gene is TRBJ1-4, the V gene TRBV27; D not resolved. Deletions cut 6 bases from V and 3 bases from J, with 14 bases between. CDR1 and CDR2 (germline): MNHEY, SMNVEV (reference sequence). The CDR3 totals 15 residues. CDR3 residues: CASSSREWANEKLFF. The CDR3 region has the DNA TGTGCCAGCAGCTCCCGGGAATGGGCTAATGAAAAACTGTTTTTT.

The chain links TRBV7-6 to TRBJ2-3; TRBD2 matches at 14 bases. This CDR3 comprises 18 residues. The germline gives CDR1 SGHVS, CDR2 FNYEAQ. V dropped 3 bases and J dropped 1; count of bases not matched to a gene: 6. The CDR3 loop is CASSFGLAGGHGTDTQYF. CDR3 bases: TGTGCCAGCAGCTTCGGACTAGCGGGAGGCCATGGCACAGATACGCAGTATTTT.

This clone was seen a handful of times. V is TRBV29-1 and J is TRBJ2-7; 14 positions match TRBD2. The junction had 10 bases not matched to a gene; V was cut back by 5 bases and J by 7 bases. The CDR3 covers 15 residues. CDR1 is SQVTM and CDR2 is ANQGSEA in the germline V gene. The CDR3 loop is CSVFLGTSGSWEQYF. The CDR3 coding sequence is TGCAGCGTTTTTCTGGGGACTAGCGGGAGTTGGGAGCAGTACTTC.

J is TRBJ1-1 and V is TRBV5-1, with 8 bases fitting TRBD1. The CDR3 extends over 13 amino acids. The J segment lost 3 bases and the V segment lost 2 bases, leaving 0 bases of the junction unmatched. The germline gives CDR1 SGHRS, CDR2 YFSETQ. The CDR3 is CASSLQGDTEAFF. CDR3 nucleotides: TGCGCCAGCAGCTTACAGGGGGACACTGAAGCTTTCTTT.

Only a few counts were recorded for this clone. The chain couples TRBV6-5 to TRBJ1-2; D is unclear. Germline loops: CDR1 MNHEY, CDR2 SVGAGI. V lost 0 bases and J 5 bases, leaving 7 bases between the germline ends. The CDR3 has 13 residues. CDR3 sequence reads: CASSYSTEYGYTF. The DNA for the CDR3 is TGTGCCAGCAGTTACTCCACGGAGTATGGCTACACCTTC.

The rearrangement links TRBV2 to TRBJ2-2; D is undetermined. V lost 3 bases and J lost 1, with 12 bases in between. Germline-derived CDR1 and CDR2 are SNHLY and FYNNEI. The CDR3 loop spans 16 amino acids. The CDR3 sequence: CASSERGRKNTGELFF. CDR3 nucleotides: TGTGCCAGCAGTGAGCGCGGCAGGAAGAACACCGGGGAGCTGTTTTTT. Full variable domain (rest looked up from reference TRBV2 and TRBJ2-2): EPEVTQTPSHQVTQMGQEVILRCVPISNHLYFYWYRQILGQKVEFLVSFYNNEISEKSEIFDDQFSVERPDGSNFTLKIRSTKLEDSAMYFCASSERGRKNTGELFFGEGSRLTVL.

The chain employs TRBV5-4 and TRBJ2-2; tentatively, D is TRBD1 (6 bases). The ends were cut back, 5 bases at V and 4 bases at J, with 18 bases in the middle. The CDR3 runs 16 residues. From germline, CDR1 is SGHNT and CDR2 YYREEE (reference sequence). CDR3 sequence: CASRIQGAHGTGELFF. CDR3 sequence (DNA): TGTGCCAGCAGAATACAGGGTGCCCATGGCACCGGGGAGCTGTTTTTT. The full variable domain, completed using reference TRBV5-4 and TRBJ2-2, is ETGVTQSPTHLIKTRGQQVTLRCSSQSGHNTVSWYQQALGQGPQFIFQYYREEENGRGNFPPRFSGLQFPNYSSELNVNALELDDSALYLCASRIQGAHGTGELFFGEGSRLTVL.

The rearrangement links TRBV7-8 to TRBJ2-1; tentatively, D is TRBD1 or TRBD2 (5 bases each). The CDR3 runs 12 residues. Germline loops: CDR1 SGHVS, CDR2 FQNEAQ. V lost 5 bases and J 12 bases, leaving 14 bases between the germline ends. CDR3 amino acids: CASSRVGTLQFF. In DNA form, the CDR3 reads TGTGCCAGCAGCCGAGTAGGGACCCTGCAGTTCTTC.

The chain couples TRBV5-1 to TRBJ2-3; D is unresolved. The CDR3 totals 17 residues. Per the germline V gene, CDR1 is SGHRS and CDR2 is YFSETQ. The germline V and J ends were trimmed by 2 bases and 0 bases, with 16 bases remaining between them. CDR3 in DNA: TGCGCCAGCAGCTTCAACGCCGGCCCAGTCAGCACAGATACGCAGTATTTT. Residues: CASSFNAGPVSTDTQYF.

This clone occurred a few times. The chain is built from TRBV5-1 and TRBJ2-5; D gene uncertain. Germline loops: CDR1 SGHRS, CDR2 YFSETQ. V was trimmed by 0 bases and J by 5 bases, leaving 8 bases between them. The length of the CDR3 is 13 residues. CDR3 region: CASSLVLGETQYF. The DNA of the CDR3 is TGCGCCAGCAGCTTGGTTCTAGGTGAGACCCAGTACTTC. The full variable domain, its missing parts supplied by reference TRBV5-1 and TRBJ2-5, is KAGVTQTPRYLIKTRGQQVTLSCSPISGHRSVSWYQQTPGQGLQFLFEYFSETQRNKGNFPGRFSGRQFSNSRSEMNVSTLELGDSALYLCASSLVLGETQYFGPGTRLLVL.

The chain employs TRBV11-3 and TRBJ1-2; D possibly corresponds to TRBD1 (5 bases). Germline CDR1 and CDR2: SGHNT and YENEEA. CDR3 length equals 17 residues. V lost 5 bases to trimming and J lost 3 bases, with 22 bases between them. The CDR3 DNA follows: TGTGCCAGCAGCACAACCCGAAGGGGAAACGGGGACTATGGCTACACCTTC. Protein: CASSTTRRGNGDYGYTF.

The rearrangement joins TRBV10-3 to TRBJ2-1, with 7 bases matching TRBD2. This CDR3 region has 15 residues. The ends lost 5 bases at V and 8 bases at J; junction bases unmatched: 12. Germline assignment: CDR1 ENHRY and CDR2 SYGVKD. CDR3 sequence reads: CAISRGEGLGHEQFF. In DNA, the CDR3 is TGTGCCATCAGTCGAGGGGAGGGCCTGGGTCATGAGCAGTTCTTC.

This chain links TRBV10-2 with TRBJ1-5; the D gene is possibly TRBD1 (6 bases). Germline V gene lookup returns CDR1 WSHSY and CDR2 SAAADI. The CDR3 runs 12 residues. The V end was cut by 9 bases, the J end by 6 bases, with 12 bases between. The CDR3 nucleotides are TGCGCCAGTCAACAGGGCGGTCAGCCCCAGCATTTT. As protein: CASQQGGQPQHF.

V and J are TRBV10-3 and TRBJ2-2, with 10 bases fitting TRBD2. CDR3 size: 15 residues. From germline, CDR1 is ENHRY and CDR2 SYGVKD. Trimming took 6 bases from V and 2 from J; bases not matched to a gene: 3. CDR3 sequence (DNA): TGTGCCATCAGGGGGACTAGCGTCAACACCGGGGAGCTGTTTTTT. Translation: CAIRGTSVNTGELFF.

This clone was recorded once. The chain couples TRBV27 to TRBJ2-3; the match to TRBD2 covers 7 bases. There are 14 residues in the CDR3. Trimming took 7 bases from V and 3 from J; bases not matched to a gene: 7. Germline values: CDR1 MNHEY, CDR2 SMNVEV (reference sequence). Here the CDR3 DNA reads TGTGCCAGCAAGGCGGGAGTAGCGACAGATACGCAGTATTTT. As protein: CASKAGVATDTQYF.

V usage is TRBV20-1 and J usage is TRBJ1-1; D remains unclear. This CDR3 comprises 11 residues. V gave up 3 bases and J gave up 5 bases, with 7 bases separating them. Per germline, CDR1 DFQATT and CDR2 SNEGSKA (reference sequence). CDR3 nucleotides: TGCAGTGCTAGGCAGGTTACTGAAGCTTTCTTT. It translates to CSARQVTEAFF.

The CDR3 nucleotides read TGCAGCGTTGCTGCAGGCGGCGGGGAGACCCAGTACTTC. It is translated as CSVAAGGGETQYF. The rearrangement uses TRBV29-1 and TRBJ2-5, with D possibly TRBD2 on 5 matching bases. V was shortened by 4 bases and J by 5 bases, with 14 bases between the two germline ends. The CDR3 is 13 residues long. Germline-derived CDR1 and CDR2 are SQVTM and ANQGSEA. The full variable domain, rest sourced from reference TRBV29-1 and TRBJ2-5, is SAVISQKPSRDICQRGTSLTIQCQVDSQVTMMFWYRQQPGQSLTLIATANQGSEATYESGFVIDKFPISRPNLTFSTLTVSNMSPEDSSIYLCSVAAGGGETQYFGPGTRLLVL.

The chain couples TRBV20-1 to TRBJ1-2, with D hard to call. The CDR3 runs to 11 residues. Germline V CDR1 and CDR2: DFQATT, SNEGSKA (reference sequence). The V end was cut by 7 bases, the J end by 6 bases, with 12 bases between. CDR3: CSGVMSHGYTF. The CDR3 DNA reads TGCAGTGGGGTGATGAGTCATGGCTACACCTTC.

The J gene is TRBJ2-1, the V gene TRBV30; D remains unclear. Germline loops: CDR1 GTSNPN, CDR2 SVGIG (reference sequence). V lost 1 base to trimming and J lost 0 bases, with 10 bases between them. The CDR3 is 15 residues long. The CDR3 region has the DNA TGTGCCTGGAGTGCCCCCGGTAGCTCCTACAATGAGCAGTTCTTC. This translates into CAWSAPGSSYNEQFF.

The rearrangement joins TRBV29-1 to TRBJ2-2; no firm D call. The CDR3 is 13 amino acids. V was trimmed by 3 bases and J by 1 base, leaving 6 bases between them. The germline V gene has CDR1 SQVTM and CDR2 ANQGSEA. The CDR3 protein is CSVDGRNTGELFF. The CDR3 DNA reads TGCAGCGTTGATGGGCGGAACACCGGGGAGCTGTTTTTT.

The chain carries TRBV6-6 and TRBJ2-7; TRBD1 aligns across 10 bases. The CDR3 runs to 15 residues. V lost 7 bases and J lost 4; bases outside the gene matches: 10. CDR1 is MNHNY and CDR2 is SVGAGI in the germline V gene (reference sequence). The DNA of the CDR3 is TGTGCCAGCATATTGGGGACAGGGGCCGGGTACGAGCAGTACTTC. This translates into CASILGTGAGYEQYF.

The chain carries TRBV7-2 and TRBJ2-1; maybe TRBD1 (6 bases). This CDR3 spans 14 amino acids. Trimming pared 3 bases from V and 3 bases from J, leaving 9 bases between. Germline CDR1 and CDR2: SGHTA and FQGNSA. The CDR3 sequence is CASSLTGYYNEQFF. CDR3 nucleotide sequence: TGTGCCAGCAGCTTGACAGGCTACTACAATGAGCAGTTCTTC.

The chain combines TRBV6-5 with TRBJ2-1; TRBD2 agrees at 8 bases. The germline V gene encodes CDR1 MNHEY and CDR2 SVGAGI. The CDR3 extends over 12 amino acids. J was trimmed by 8 bases and V by 6 bases; bases with no gene match: 3. As DNA, the CDR3 is TGTGCCAGCAGCTTAGCGGGGCATGAGCAGTTCTTC. Translating gives CASSLAGHEQFF.

This clone was detected only a few times. This chain joins TRBV5-4 and TRBJ2-7; 9 bases fit TRBD1. CDR1 is SGHNT and CDR2 is YYREEE in the germline V gene (reference sequence). The V and J ends lost 2 bases and 4 bases, in that order; junction bases with no gene match: 7. The CDR3 spans 15 residues. CDR3 coding DNA: TGTGCCAGCAGCTTTGGAGGGACAGGGTTATACGAGCAGTACTTC. Protein sequence: CASSFGGTGLYEQYF.

This clone appeared a single time. The V and J genes are TRBV14 and TRBJ2-1, with TRBD2 identical over 12 bases. Losses at the gene ends were 1 base for V and 3 bases for J; bases not matched to a gene: 10. The CDR3 is 19 residues long. Germline-derived CDR1 and CDR2 are SGHDN and FVKESK. Here the CDR3 reads CASSQGGLAGFQFYNEQFF. The CDR3 DNA is TGTGCCAGCAGCCAAGGGGGACTAGCGGGTTTCCAGTTCTACAATGAGCAGTTCTTC.